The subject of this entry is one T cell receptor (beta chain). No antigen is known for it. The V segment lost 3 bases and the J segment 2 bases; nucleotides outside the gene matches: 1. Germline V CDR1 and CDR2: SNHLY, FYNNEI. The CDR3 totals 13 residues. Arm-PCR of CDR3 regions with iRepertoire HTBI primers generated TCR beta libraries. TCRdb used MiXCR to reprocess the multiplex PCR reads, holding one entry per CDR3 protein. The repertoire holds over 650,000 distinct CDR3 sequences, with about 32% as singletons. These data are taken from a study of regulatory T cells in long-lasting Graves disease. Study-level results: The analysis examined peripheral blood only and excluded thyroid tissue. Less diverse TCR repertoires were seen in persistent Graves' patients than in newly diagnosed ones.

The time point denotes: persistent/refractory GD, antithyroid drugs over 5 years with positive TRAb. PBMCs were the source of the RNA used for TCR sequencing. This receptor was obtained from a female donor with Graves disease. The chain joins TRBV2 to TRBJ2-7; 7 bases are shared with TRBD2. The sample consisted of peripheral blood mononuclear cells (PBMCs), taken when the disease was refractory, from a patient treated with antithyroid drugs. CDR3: CASSDSGTYEQYF. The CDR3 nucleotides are TGTGCCAGCAGTGACAGCGGGACCTACGAGCAGTACTTC.